This T cell receptor beta chain appears in the sequencing data of a study of OX40 agonist ivuxolimab in advanced cancers. The wider study: Among those treated, three patients had partial responses, one with hepatocellular carcinoma and two with cutaneous melanoma.

Here immunoSEQ multiplex PCR was the method, and the copy in TCRdb shows in-frame clones only, minus some. Of roughly 40,000 clones in the sample, over 75% were seen once. This receptor was identified in an adult with an advanced solid tumor such as melanoma, head and neck, liver or kidney cancer. Source: CD4+ or CD8+ T cells sorted from blood, taken in a trial of the OX40 agonist ivuxolimab.

As DNA, the CDR3 is TGTGCCAGCAGCGTAGCCCCGTCTAGGTTCGGGGAAGGCTACAATGAGCAGTTCTTC. This translates into CASSVAPSRFGEGYNEQFF. This chain joins TRBV9 and TRBJ2-1; TRBD2 is a possible D gene (5 bases). V was clipped by 0 bases and J by 3 bases, with 22 bases between them. The CDR3 is 19 residues long. Germline V gives CDR1 SGDLS, CDR2 YYNGEE.